This section outlines one TCR beta chain sequence together with its context. The data belong to a study of blood T cell repertoires in COVID-19. Study-wide background: Some COVID-19 samples were acute and others convalescent; all came from the United States, Italy and Spain. Nucleic acid was either cDNA or gDNA, and it came from T cells, B-cell-depleted T cells, or PBMCs.

Only in-frame clones appear in the TCRdb table, and some are missing; sequencing was by immunoSEQ multiplex PCR. The table records some 93,000 clones, 82% of them present only once. The V end was cut by 1 base, the J end by 4 bases, with 10 bases between. Germline assignment: CDR1 SGHAT and CDR2 FQNNGV. CDR3 size: 14 residues. The specimen was peripheral blood. This chain uses TRBV11-2 with TRBJ2-5, with D possibly being TRBD2 (6 bases). The clonotype originates from a man aged 65 to 85 with acute or convalescent COVID-19. The CDR3: CASSLAGRPETQYF. As DNA, the CDR3 is TGTGCCAGCAGCTTAGCGGGGAGGCCAGAGACCCAGTACTTC.